Included here is one T cell receptor (beta chain) sequence, with context. This sample is drawn from a study of Graves' ophthalmopathy and Graves' hyperthyroidism. This CDR3 is 11 amino acids long. Germline V gene sequence: CDR1 SGHAT, CDR2 FQNNGV. Investigators amplified TCR beta CDR3 regions from RNA transcripts. HTBI-primed RT-PCR formed the first round, and a multiplex PCR formed the second. In TCRdb, the multiplex PCR reads were re-called with MiXCR into one record per CDR3 protein. The sample records about 620,000 distinct CDR3 sequences, about a fifth being singletons. If patients had other autoimmune diseases, uncontrolled infections, pregnancy or lactation, they were excluded.

The rearrangement joins TRBV11-2 to TRBJ2-7; no reliable D call. TRBJ2-4 explains the end of the DNA better; the J call may be wrong. The sample comprised peripheral blood. The sequence was collected from a woman under 30 with stable Graves' hyperthyroidism. Some clones in this sample may be carry-over from other donors' samples. The CDR3 spells CATRAKNIQYF. CDR3 in DNA: TGTGCCACCCGAGCCAAAAACATTCAGTACTTC.